This T cell receptor beta chain stems from a study of blood T cells in healthy people across ages. Germline V gives CDR1 GTSNPN, CDR2 SVGIG (reference sequence). This CDR3 is built from 14 residues. V was trimmed by 4 bases and J by 7 bases, leaving 19 bases between them. Overall study findings and caveats: The fall in TCR beta diversity per million T cells was roughly linear with age.

The sample holds a few counts of this clonotype. Antigen: not known. Together with a sample-barcoded 5' primer, a J-beta primer mix was included in a second PCR lasting about 6 to 12 cycles. MiXCR was run by TCRdb on the 5' RACE reads, yielding one entry per CDR3 protein. This sample has some 890,000 distinct CDR3 sequences, with almost 30% found just once. These data were likewise used in another study, on T cells of mothers and their children.

Material: blood. V gene TRBV30 combines with J gene TRBJ1-2, with D possibly TRBD1 on 5 matching bases. This sequence was found in a woman between 40 and 50 years old in good health. The chain's CDR3 is CAWIGRGVSGGYTF. The CDR3 region has the DNA TGTGCCTGGATTGGCCGGGGGGTATCGGGTGGCTACACCTTC.